The T cell receptor (beta chain) under discussion was sequenced for a study of T cell repertoires in cytomegalovirus infection. Looking at the study overall: HLA-C-restricted CMV epitopes, recently identified, and well-studied HLA-B-restricted ones were used by the study.

MiXCR, run by TCRdb on the reads, gives a single entry per CDR3 protein. Of about 220,000 distinct CDR3 sequences in the sample, 35% to 40% were seen once. Ten or more counts support this clonotype. Its antigen remains unidentified. The TCR comes from a human donor in good health (CMV status not recorded). Some clones in this sample may be carry-over from other donors' samples. This specimen consisted of CD8+ T cells from cultured PBMCs, obtained from culture after CMV antigen stimulation.

CDR3 DNA: TGTGCCAGCAGCTTAGGGGGATGGGTGGAAAGGGACGTAACCTACGAGCAGTACTTC. Translated, it gives CASSLGGWVERDVTYEQYF. The J gene is TRBJ2-7, the V gene TRBV7-8; D could derive from TRBD1 or TRBD2 (5 bases each). Trimming pared 1 base from V and 2 bases from J, leaving 24 bases between. The CDR3 has 19 amino acids. Germline CDR1 and CDR2: SGHVS and FQNEAQ.